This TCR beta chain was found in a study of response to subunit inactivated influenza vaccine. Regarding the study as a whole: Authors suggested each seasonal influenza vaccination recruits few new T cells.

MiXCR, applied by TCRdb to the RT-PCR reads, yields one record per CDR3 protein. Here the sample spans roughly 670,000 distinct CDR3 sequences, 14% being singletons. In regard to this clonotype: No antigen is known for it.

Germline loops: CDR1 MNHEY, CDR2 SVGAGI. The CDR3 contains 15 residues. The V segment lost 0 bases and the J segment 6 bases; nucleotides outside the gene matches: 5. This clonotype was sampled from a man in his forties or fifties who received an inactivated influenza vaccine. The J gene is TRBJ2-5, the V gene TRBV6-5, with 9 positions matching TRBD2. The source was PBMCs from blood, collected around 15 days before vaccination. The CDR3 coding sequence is TGTGCCAGCAGTTACTCTTTAGCGGGAGTACAGACCCAGTACTTC. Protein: CASSYSLAGVQTQYF.